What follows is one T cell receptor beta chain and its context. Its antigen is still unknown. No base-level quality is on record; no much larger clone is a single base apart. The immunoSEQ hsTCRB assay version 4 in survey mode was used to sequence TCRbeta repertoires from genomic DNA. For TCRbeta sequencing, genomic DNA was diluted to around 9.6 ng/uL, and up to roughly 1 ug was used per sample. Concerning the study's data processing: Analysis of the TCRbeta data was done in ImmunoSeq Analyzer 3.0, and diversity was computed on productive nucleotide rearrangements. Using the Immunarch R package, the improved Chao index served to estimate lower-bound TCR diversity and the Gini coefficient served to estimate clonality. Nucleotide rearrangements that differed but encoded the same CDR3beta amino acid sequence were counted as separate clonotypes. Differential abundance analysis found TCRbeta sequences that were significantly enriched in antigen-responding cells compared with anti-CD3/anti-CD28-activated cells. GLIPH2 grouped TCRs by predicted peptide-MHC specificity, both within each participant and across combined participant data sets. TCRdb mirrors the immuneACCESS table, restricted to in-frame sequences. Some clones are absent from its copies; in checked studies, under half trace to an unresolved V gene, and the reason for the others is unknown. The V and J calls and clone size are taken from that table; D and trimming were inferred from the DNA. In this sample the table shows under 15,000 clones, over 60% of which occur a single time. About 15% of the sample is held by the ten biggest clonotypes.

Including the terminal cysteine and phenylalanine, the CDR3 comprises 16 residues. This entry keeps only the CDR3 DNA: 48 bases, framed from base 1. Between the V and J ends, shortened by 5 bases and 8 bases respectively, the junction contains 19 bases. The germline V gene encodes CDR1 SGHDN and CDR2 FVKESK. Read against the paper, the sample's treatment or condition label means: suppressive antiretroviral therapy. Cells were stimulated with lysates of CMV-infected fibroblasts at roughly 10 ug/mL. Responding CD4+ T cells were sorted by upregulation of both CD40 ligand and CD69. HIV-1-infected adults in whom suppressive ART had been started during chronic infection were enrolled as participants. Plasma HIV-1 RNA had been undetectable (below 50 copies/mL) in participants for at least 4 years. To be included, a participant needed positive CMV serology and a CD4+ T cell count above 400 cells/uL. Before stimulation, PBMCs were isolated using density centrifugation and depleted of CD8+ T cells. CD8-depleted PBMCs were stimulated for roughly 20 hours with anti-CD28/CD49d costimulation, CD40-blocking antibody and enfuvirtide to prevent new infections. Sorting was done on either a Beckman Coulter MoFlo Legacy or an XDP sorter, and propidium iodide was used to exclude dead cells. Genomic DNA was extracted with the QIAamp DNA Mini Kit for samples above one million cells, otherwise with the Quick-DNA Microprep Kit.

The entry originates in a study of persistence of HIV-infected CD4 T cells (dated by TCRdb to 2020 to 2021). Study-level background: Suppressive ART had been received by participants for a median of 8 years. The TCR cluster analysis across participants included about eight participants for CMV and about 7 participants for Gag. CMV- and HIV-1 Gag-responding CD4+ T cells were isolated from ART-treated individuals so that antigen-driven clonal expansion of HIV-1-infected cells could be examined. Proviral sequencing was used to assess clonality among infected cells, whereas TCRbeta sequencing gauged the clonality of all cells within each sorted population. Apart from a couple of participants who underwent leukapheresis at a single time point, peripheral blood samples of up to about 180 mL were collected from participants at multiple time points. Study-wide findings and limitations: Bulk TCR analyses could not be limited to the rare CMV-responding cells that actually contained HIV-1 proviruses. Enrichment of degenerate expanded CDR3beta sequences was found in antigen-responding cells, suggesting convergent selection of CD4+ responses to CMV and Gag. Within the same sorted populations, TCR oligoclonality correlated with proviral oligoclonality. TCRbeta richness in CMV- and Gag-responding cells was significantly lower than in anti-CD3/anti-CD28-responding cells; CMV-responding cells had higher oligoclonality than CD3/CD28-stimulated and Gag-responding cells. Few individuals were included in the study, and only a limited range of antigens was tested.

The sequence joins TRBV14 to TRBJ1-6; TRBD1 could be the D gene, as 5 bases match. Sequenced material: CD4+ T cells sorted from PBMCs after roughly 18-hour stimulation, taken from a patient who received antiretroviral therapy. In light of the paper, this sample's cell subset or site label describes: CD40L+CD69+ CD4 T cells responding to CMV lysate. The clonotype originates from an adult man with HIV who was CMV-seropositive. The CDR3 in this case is CASSFRGGVVDSPLHF. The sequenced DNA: TGTGCCAGCAGCTTTCGGGGAGGGGTGGTGGATTCACCCCTCCACTTT.